These 27 T cell receptor beta chains were sequenced from one sample in a study of T cell repertoires in cytomegalovirus infection. TCRdb ran MiXCR on the reads and lists one entry per CDR3 protein. Of almost 550,000 distinct CDR3 sequences listed, about 15% are singletons. The sequenced sample was CD8+ T cells from PBMCs. These receptors were obtained from a human donor in good health (CMV status not recorded). Some clones in this sample may be carry-over from other donors' samples.

In its sample, this clonotype is medium-sized. The genes are TRBV7-9 and TRBJ1-4, with 9 nucleotides matching TRBD1. The CDR3 sequence is 15 residues long. V shed 3 bases and J 6 bases; nucleotides not matched to a gene: 5. Germline lookup yields CDR1 SEHNR and CDR2 FQNEAQ (reference sequence). The CDR3 region is CASSLADRGDEKLFF. CDR3 in DNA: TGTGCCAGCAGCTTGGCGGACAGGGGAGATGAAAAACTGTTTTTT.

The chain combines TRBV14 with TRBJ1-2; 9 bases fit TRBD1. CDR1 is SGHDN, CDR2 FVKESK, per germline. The CDR3 is made up of 18 amino acids. The V gene end was trimmed by 0 bases and the J gene end by 2 bases; junction bases not matched to a gene: 10. The CDR3 is CASSQEGGTGTGNYGYTF. The DNA of the CDR3 is TGTGCCAGCAGCCAAGAAGGGGGAACCGGGACAGGGAACTATGGCTACACCTTC.

This clonotype was observed many times. The rearrangement uses TRBV28 and TRBJ2-3, with D maybe TRBD1 (7 bases). Trimming removed 2 bases from V and 2 bases from J, with 17 bases in between. This CDR3 comprises 17 residues. Germline CDR1 MDHEN, CDR2 SYDVKM. This CDR3 is CASSLDGGTADTDTQYF. CDR3 nucleotide sequence: TGTGCCAGCAGTTTAGATGGGGGGACAGCGGACACAGATACGCAGTATTTT.

The J gene is TRBJ2-5, the V gene TRBV13; 13 bases line up with TRBD2. The CDR3 sequence is 17 residues long. Trimming removed 5 bases from V and 0 bases from J; junction bases left unmatched: 6. The germline V gene encodes CDR1 PRHDT and CDR2 FYEKMQ (reference sequence). The CDR3 here is CASSPGTSGEYQETQYF. The CDR3 bases are TGTGCCAGCAGCCCGGGGACTAGCGGGGAATACCAAGAGACCCAGTACTTC. The complete variable domain, with remaining parts taken from reference TRBV13 and TRBJ2-5, reads AAGVIQSPRHLIKEKRETATLKCYPIPRHDTVYWYQQGPGQDPQFLISFYEKMQSDKGSIPDRFSAQQFSDYHSELNMSSLELGDSALYFCASSPGTSGEYQETQYFGPGTRLLVL.

The chain couples TRBV28 to TRBJ2-1; tentative D call: TRBD2 (5 bases). Germline V gene sequence: CDR1 MDHEN, CDR2 SYDVKM. There are 13 residues in the CDR3. Trimming took off 8 bases at V and 2 bases at J, with 10 bases between the two ends. CDR3 in DNA: TGTGCCAGCGGGGTAGCGCCCTACAATGAGCAGTTCTTC. Its protein product is CASGVAPYNEQFF.

The chain carries TRBV20-1 and TRBJ2-7; D gene ambiguous. Germline V gives CDR1 DFQATT, CDR2 SNEGSKA (reference sequence). CDR3 size: 12 residues. V shed 5 bases and J shed 0 bases, with 8 bases lying between them. The CDR3 bases are TGCAGTGCTCCCGGTAGCTCCTACGAGCAGTACTTC. Translation gives CSAPGSSYEQYF.

The rearrangement uses TRBV5-1 and TRBJ2-2, with D hard to call. The CDR3 extends over 17 amino acids. With 6 bases removed from V and 4 bases from J, the gap between germline ends came to 22 bases. In germline, CDR1 is SGHRS, CDR2 YFSETQ. The CDR3 spells CASTPETLFPPTGELFF. The CDR3 nucleotides are TGCGCCAGCACCCCCGAAACCCTGTTCCCGCCCACCGGGGAGCTGTTTTTT. Combining the CDR3 with reference TRBV5-1 and TRBJ2-2 gives the whole variable domain KAGVTQTPRYLIKTRGQQVTLSCSPISGHRSVSWYQQTPGQGLQFLFEYFSETQRNKGNFPGRFSGRQFSNSRSEMNVSTLELGDSALYLCASTPETLFPPTGELFFGEGSRLTVL.

This clonotype was detected a few times. The J gene is TRBJ2-1, the V gene TRBV6-5; 9 bases are a match to TRBD1. V lost 7 bases and J lost 8; bases outside the gene matches: 15. The CDR3 has 16 amino acids. In germline, CDR1 is MNHEY, CDR2 SVGAGI. DNA for the CDR3: TGTGCCAGCACCCCCAACCTGGACAGGGGAATCTATGAGCAGTTCTTC. Protein: CASTPNLDRGIYEQFF.

This clonotype was seen repeatedly, ten times or more. This chain uses TRBV7-6 with TRBJ2-7, with D perhaps being TRBD1 or TRBD2 (5 bases each). CDR1 and CDR2 (germline): SGHVS, FNYEAQ. The CDR3 runs 20 residues. Between the trimmed V and J ends, which lost 2 bases and 1 base, there was a span of 27 bases. The CDR3 DNA sequence: TGTGCCAGCAGCTTACCCCGGCACCCCGGGACGGTGTTACCTTCCTACGAGCAGTACTTC. Translating gives CASSLPRHPGTVLPSYEQYF.

In the case of this clonotype: A much bigger clone sits one base away, suggesting this may be a read error. Written as DNA, the CDR3 is TGTGCCAGCAGCCAAGCGTACGCTAGGGGACTCGTTAAAAACATTCAGTACTTC. Translating gives CASSQAYARGLVKNIQYF. The chain combines TRBV4-2 with TRBJ2-4, with TRBD2 as a possible D gene (6 bases). Germline CDR1 is LGHNA and CDR2 is YNFKEQ. The CDR3 covers 18 residues. V lost 1 base, J lost 4 bases, and 20 bases lay in between.

Many counts were recorded for this clonotype. The rearrangement links TRBV7-9 to TRBJ1-1; the match to TRBD1 covers 7 bases. Germline lookup yields CDR1 SEHNR and CDR2 FQNEAQ (reference sequence). The CDR3 sequence is 14 residues long. Unmatched junction bases numbered 10, after V lost 4 bases and J lost 8 bases. The CDR3 sequence: CASSSSTWGQEAFF. The CDR3 nucleotides read TGTGCCAGCAGCTCCTCAACTTGGGGACAGGAAGCTTTCTTT.

The chain uses TRBV2 and TRBJ2-5; TRBD1 agrees at 8 bases. V shed 7 bases and J 3 bases; nucleotides not matched to a gene: 1. CDR3 length equals 12 residues. Germline-derived CDR1 and CDR2 are SNHLY and FYNNEI. The CDR3 DNA reads TGTGCCAGCACAGGGGGCGAAGAGACCCAGTACTTC. It codes for CASTGGEETQYF.

This clonotype was counted ten times or more. V is TRBV12-3 or TRBV12-4 and J is TRBJ2-2; maybe TRBD2 (5 bases). V lost 2 bases, J lost 1 base, and 11 bases lay in between. This CDR3 comprises 16 residues. The CDR3 nucleotides read TGTGCCAGCAGTTTATGGCGGGCAGAGAACACCGGGGAGCTGTTTTTT. The encoded protein is CASSLWRAENTGELFF.

This clonotype was found many times. The gene calls are TRBV19 and TRBJ1-6; D ambiguous. CDR1 LNHDA and CDR2 SQIVND come from the germline V gene (reference sequence). There are 14 residues in the CDR3. Trimming pared 3 bases from V and 7 bases from J, leaving 10 bases between. The CDR3 DNA reads as TGTGCCAGTAGTATCCCACGGATCAATTCACCCCTCCACTTT. Its protein is CASSIPRINSPLHF.

This clonotype was counted ten times or more. The rearrangement uses TRBV7-2 and TRBJ2-7; TRBD1 matches at 7 bases. J lost 3 bases, V lost 1 base, and 6 bases had no gene match. Per germline, CDR1 SGHTA and CDR2 FQGNSA. The CDR3 extends over 15 amino acids. For the CDR3, the DNA is TGTGCCAGCAGCTTAGGGGACAGAAGTTTCTACGAGCAGTACTTC. This translates into CASSLGDRSFYEQYF.

This clonotype has a count of ten or more. The rearrangement uses TRBV7-9 and TRBJ2-7, with no clear D. CDR1 and CDR2 from the germline V gene are SEHNR and FQNEAQ (reference sequence). The CDR3 sequence is 11 residues long. Trimming took off 5 bases at V and 5 bases at J, with 7 bases between the two ends. The CDR3 region is CASSTIHEQYF. The CDR3 DNA sequence: TGTGCCAGCAGCACTATTCACGAGCAGTACTTC.

This clonotype showed up just a few times. The gene calls are TRBV2 and TRBJ1-6; TRBD1 matches 8 bases. V trimming: 7 bases; J trimming: 7 bases; junction bases outside the gene matches: 6. Germline values: CDR1 SNHLY, CDR2 FYNNEI. This CDR3 has 14 amino acids. The CDR3 bases are TGTGCCAGCAATAACAGGGGGAACAATTCACCCCTCCACTTT. This sequence encodes CASNNRGNNSPLHF. The full variable domain, rest sourced from reference TRBV2 and TRBJ1-6, is EPEVTQTPSHQVTQMGQEVILRCVPISNHLYFYWYRQILGQKVEFLVSFYNNEISEKSEIFDDQFSVERPDGSNFTLKIRSTKLEDSAMYFCASNNRGNNSPLHFGNGTRLTVT.

The chain carries TRBV7-9 and TRBJ1-1, with a weak D call TRBD1 (6 bases). The CDR3 length is 12 residues. Trimming removed 6 bases at V and 6 bases at J, with 11 bases between. Germline V CDR1 and CDR2: SEHNR, FQNEAQ (reference sequence). The CDR3 reads CASRQDRAEAFF. In DNA, the CDR3 is TGTGCCAGCAGGCAGGACAGAGCTGAAGCTTTCTTT.

The chain carries TRBV3-1 and TRBJ1-1; 10 bases are a match to TRBD1. The CDR3 has 18 residues. Unmatched junction bases numbered 12, after V lost 0 bases and J lost 5 bases. Germline CDR1 reads LGHDT; CDR2 reads YNNKEL (reference sequence). For the CDR3, the DNA is TGTGCCAGCAGCCAAGATCCGAGACAGGGGGCGAGAGGGACTGAAGCTTTCTTT. Its protein product is CASSQDPRQGARGTEAFF.

This clonotype has a count of ten or more. The V gene is TRBV28, the J gene TRBJ2-1; the D gene could be TRBD1 or TRBD2 (5 bases each). Between the trimmed V and J ends, which lost 6 bases and 0 bases, there was a span of 12 bases. The CDR3 covers 15 residues. Germline CDR1 is MDHEN and CDR2 is SYDVKM. This CDR3 reads CASSYGTSSYNEQFF. The CDR3 nucleotides read TGTGCCAGCAGCTATGGGACCAGCTCCTACAATGAGCAGTTCTTC.

This clonotype was seen a few times. The chain joins TRBV6-5 to TRBJ2-1; D is unclear. This CDR3 spans 14 amino acids. Trimming stripped 0 bases from V and 4 bases from J, with 7 bases between. Germline CDR1 and CDR2: MNHEY and SVGAGI. The CDR3 spells CASSYSTDYNEQFF. DNA of the CDR3: TGTGCCAGCAGTTACTCGACGGATTACAATGAGCAGTTCTTC.

This chain links TRBV11-2 with TRBJ2-5; no clear D gene. The CDR3 has 14 amino acids. V was shortened by 2 bases and J by 3 bases, with 10 bases between the two germline ends. Germline V CDR1 and CDR2: SGHAT, FQNNGV. CDR3 nucleotides: TGTGCCAGCAGCTTATGGAGTCAGGAAGAGACCCAGTACTTC. It yields the protein CASSLWSQEETQYF.

This clonotype occurred a few times. The chain carries TRBV19 and TRBJ2-3; tentative D call: TRBD1 (5 bases). Germline loops: CDR1 LNHDA, CDR2 SQIVND (reference sequence). The CDR3 totals 17 residues. Trimming cost V 6 bases and J 2 bases, with 21 bases left between them. CDR3 in DNA: TGTGCCAGTAGGGGGATATTCTCAGGGTCCATCACAGATACGCAGTATTTT. It codes for CASRGIFSGSITDTQYF.

The V gene is TRBV27, the J gene TRBJ1-2; TRBD1 matches 9 bases. The germline V gene encodes CDR1 MNHEY and CDR2 SMNVEV (reference sequence). Trimming at V came to 6 bases and at J to 5 bases, leaving 4 bases not matched to a gene. The CDR3 is 13 residues long. Written as DNA, the CDR3 is TGTGCCAGCAGAAGGGACAGGGCGTATGGCTACACCTTC. This codes for CASRRDRAYGYTF.

Remarks on this clonotype: A much more abundant neighbour one base away suggests this may be a read error. The chain recombines TRBV24-1 with TRBJ2-2; unclear D gene. Germline V gene data show CDR1 as KGHDR and CDR2 as SFDVKD. This CDR3 spans 13 amino acids. This CDR3 reads CATSDPNAGELFF. The CDR3 bases are TGTGCCACCAGTGATCCGAACGCCGGGGAGCTGTTTTTT.

In nucleotides, the CDR3 is TGTGCCAGCAGTTCCACTAGCAACTACGAGCAGTACTTC. It encodes CASSSTSNYEQYF. The chain joins TRBV27 to TRBJ2-7; D may be TRBD2 (6 bases). Trimming shortened V by 4 bases and J by 3 bases, and 10 bases separated the two germline ends. The germline V gene encodes CDR1 MNHEY and CDR2 SMNVEV (reference sequence). The CDR3 covers 13 residues.

The chain links TRBV5-4 to TRBJ2-7, with 9 bases fitting TRBD2. The CDR3 has 15 amino acids. V lost 2 bases to trimming and J lost 0 bases; unmatched junction nucleotides: 3. Germline V gene data show CDR1 as SGHNT and CDR2 as YYREEE (reference sequence). The CDR3 bases are TGTGCCAGCAGCTTTGGGACTAGCAGCTCCTACGAGCAGTACTTC. Protein sequence: CASSFGTSSSYEQYF.